Each of the 3 T cell receptor beta chains below was sequenced from the same sample in a study of beta chain features in type 1 diabetes. What was sequenced were expressed TCRB transcripts, since all of the isolated RNA had been reverse transcribed. Assay: immunoSEQ multiplex PCR; the TCRdb copy retains only in-frame clones and omits some. The repertoire consists of under 250,000 clones, with about a tenth occurring once and the leading ten covering over 1%. The material sequenced was central memory CD4+ T cells from blood. The origin of the receptors is a man between 18 and 35 years old in good health.

The chain has TRBV27 and TRBJ2-7, with 7 bases lining up with TRBD1. Germline V gene data show CDR1 as MNHEY and CDR2 as SMNVEV (reference sequence). V shed 3 bases, J shed 2 bases, and the junction held 16 bases outside the gene matches. CDR3 length equals 18 residues. DNA for the CDR3: TGTGCCAGCAGTTTGAGGCTCCGTTGGGACAGCAATCCCTACGAGCAGTACTTC. This codes for CASSLRLRWDSNPYEQYF.

There are a few counts of this clone. The rearrangement links TRBV5-6 to TRBJ1-1; D unresolved. Germline values: CDR1 SGHDT, CDR2 YYEEEE. V lost 5 bases and J lost 1, with 9 bases in between. The CDR3 is 13 amino acids. The CDR3 loop is CASSRTSNTEAFF. The CDR3 coding sequence is TGTGCCAGCAGTCGCACATCGAACACTGAAGCTTTCTTT.

The chain combines TRBV2 with TRBJ2-7, with D possibly being TRBD2 (6 bases). The germline gives CDR1 SNHLY, CDR2 FYNNEI. The V end lost 4 bases, the J end lost 6 bases, and 16 bases lay between the germline ends. The CDR3 is 14 residues long. CDR3 protein: CASSAGGSLGEQYF. In DNA form, the CDR3 reads TGTGCCAGCAGTGCAGGAGGGTCCTTGGGCGAGCAGTACTTC.